The next 5 T cell receptor beta chains were all read from a single sample in a study of cytomegalovirus exposure and HLA in healthy donors. Using immunoSEQ multiplex PCR, the repertoire was profiled, and TCRdb retains in-frame clones only, with some absent. This repertoire shows 120,000 or so clones, 88% found once; its top ten account for about 1.5%. Sequenced material: PBMCs. The receptors shown here come from a man younger than 45 in good health and CMV-seronegative.

This clone was counted once. This chain links TRBV13 with TRBJ2-2, with 7 bases aligning to TRBD2. The germline V gene has CDR1 PRHDT and CDR2 FYEKMQ (reference sequence). CDR3 size: 13 residues. With 5 bases clipped from V and 6 bases from J, the junction kept 3 bases outside the gene matches. The CDR3 bases are TGTGCCAGCAGCCCGGGGGGAGCCGGGGAGCTGTTTTTT. Its protein product is CASSPGGAGELFF.

Only a few counts were recorded for this clone. The rearrangement uses TRBV6-6 and TRBJ1-5, with 8 bases aligning to TRBD1. J gave up 2 bases and V 6 bases, and 6 bases lay outside the gene matches. Per the germline V gene, CDR1 is MNHNY and CDR2 is SVGAGI (reference sequence). This CDR3 region has 15 residues. In nucleotides, the CDR3 is TGTGCCAGCAGCCTTGACAGGGGAGGCAATCAGCCCCAGCATTTT. This sequence encodes CASSLDRGGNQPQHF.

The V and J genes are TRBV4-1 and TRBJ2-7, with D possibly being TRBD2 (6 bases). V was pared by 1 base and J by 4 bases, with 14 bases between. CDR1 and CDR2 (germline): MGHRA, YSYEKL. This CDR3 is 15 amino acids long. The CDR3 protein is CASSQARDPAYEQYF. The DNA of the CDR3 is TGCGCCAGCAGCCAAGCGCGGGACCCAGCTTACGAGCAGTACTTC.

The genes are TRBV7-2 and TRBJ2-7; D ambiguous. Trimming took off 2 bases at V and 4 bases at J, with 15 bases between the two ends. Germline V lookup: CDR1 SGHTA, CDR2 FQGNSA. This CDR3 region has 15 residues. CDR3 DNA: TGTGCCAGCAGCTTAAGGAGCGAATTTGTTTACGAGCAGTACTTC. Protein sequence: CASSLRSEFVYEQYF.

The chain uses TRBV7-9 and TRBJ2-3; D gene unclear. The V gene's germline CDR1 is SEHNR and CDR2 FQNEAQ (reference sequence). Between the trimmed V and J ends, which lost 5 bases and 0 bases, there was a span of 12 bases. This CDR3 has 15 amino acids. The CDR3 DNA reads TGTGCCAGCAGCCACCGAAGCCCTAGCACAGATACGCAGTATTTT. Translating gives CASSHRSPSTDTQYF.